This T cell receptor beta chain was identified during a study of response to subunit inactivated influenza vaccine. Study-level points and caveats: Researchers suggested that each seasonal influenza vaccination recruits few new T cells.

Each CDR3 protein gets one entry after TCRdb re-called the RT-PCR reads with MiXCR. This table holds about 800,000 distinct CDR3 sequences, around 20% found once. This clonotype was picked up a small number of times. Antigen: not known. This CDR3 comprises 14 residues. The germline V and J ends were trimmed by 3 bases and 8 bases, with 13 bases remaining between them. Germline V gives CDR1 LNHNV, CDR2 YYDKDF (reference sequence). The chain joins TRBV15 to TRBJ2-2; D is unclear. The sequences come from PBMCs from blood, collected 5 to 6 days after vaccination. The sequence was collected from a man in his fifties or sixties who received an inactivated influenza vaccine. CDR3 DNA sequence: TGTGCCACCAGCAGGGAGACCGGGCCAGGGGAGCTGTTTTTT. The encoded protein is CATSRETGPGELFF.